The clone carrying this T cell receptor beta chain has a count of ten or more. Its target is not known. This CDR3 spans 18 amino acids. CDR1 and CDR2 from the germline V gene are SGHTA and FQGNSA. V was pared by 1 base and J by 7 bases, with 23 bases between. This sample stems from a study of breast tumors, draining lymph nodes, adjacent tissues. General study results and limits: Tumors had less TCR diversity than lymph nodes, more than nontumor tissue. Luminal-like breast cancer showed significantly higher tumor–nontumor repertoire similarity than basal-like. Data only fit, rather than demonstrated, lymph node origin of most tumor T cells.

In TCRdb, the multiplex PCR reads were re-called with MiXCR into one record per CDR3 protein. The top ten hold 15% to 25% of the sample, which has 17,000 or so distinct CDR3 sequences, 43% seen once. The chain carries TRBV7-2 and TRBJ2-4, with D possibly matching TRBD2 (5 bases). This receptor was identified in a female donor with breast cancer. Some clones in this sample may be carry-over from other donors' samples. Sequencing used breast tumor tissue. The CDR3 DNA reads TGTGCCAGCAGCTTAGTGCTGGACGGGATTGTTTCTCGGAACATTCAGTACTTC. Its protein is CASSLVLDGIVSRNIQYF.